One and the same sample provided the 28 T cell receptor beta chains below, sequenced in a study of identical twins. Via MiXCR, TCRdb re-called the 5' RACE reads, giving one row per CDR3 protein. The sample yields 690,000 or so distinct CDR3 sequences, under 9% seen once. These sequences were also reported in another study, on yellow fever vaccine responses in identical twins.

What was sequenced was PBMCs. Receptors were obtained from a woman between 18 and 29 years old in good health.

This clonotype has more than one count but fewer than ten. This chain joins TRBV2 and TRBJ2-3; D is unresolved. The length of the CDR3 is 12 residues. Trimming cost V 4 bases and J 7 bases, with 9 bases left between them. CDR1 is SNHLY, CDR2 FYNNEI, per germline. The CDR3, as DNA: TGTGCCAGCAGTGTGAGTGGATATACGCAGTATTTT. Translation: CASSVSGYTQYF.

CDR3 in DNA: TGTGCCAGCAGTTTAAGGGATGGCCAAGAGACCCAGTACTTC. This codes for CASSLRDGQETQYF. The V call is TRBV27, the J call TRBJ2-5; no clear D. The CDR3 extends over 14 amino acids. Germline V gene lookup returns CDR1 MNHEY and CDR2 SMNVEV (reference sequence). Trimming removed 2 bases from V and 1 base from J, with 8 bases in between.

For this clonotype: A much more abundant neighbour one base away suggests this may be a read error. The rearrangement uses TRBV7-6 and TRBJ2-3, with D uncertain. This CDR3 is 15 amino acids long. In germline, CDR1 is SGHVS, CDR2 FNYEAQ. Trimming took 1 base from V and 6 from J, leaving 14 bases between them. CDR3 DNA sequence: TGTGCCAGCAGCTTAGGACCTGTCCCTAGGGATACGCAGTATTTT. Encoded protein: CASSLGPVPRDTQYF.

For the CDR3, the DNA is TGTGCCAGCAGCTTAGTCACTAGCGGGATCTACAATGAGCAGTTCTTC. Protein sequence: CASSLVTSGIYNEQFF. The genes are TRBV7-9 and TRBJ2-1, with 10 positions matching TRBD2. V dropped 1 base and J dropped 3; count of bases not matched to a gene: 3. Germline lookup yields CDR1 SEHNR and CDR2 FQNEAQ (reference sequence). CDR3 length: 16 amino acids.

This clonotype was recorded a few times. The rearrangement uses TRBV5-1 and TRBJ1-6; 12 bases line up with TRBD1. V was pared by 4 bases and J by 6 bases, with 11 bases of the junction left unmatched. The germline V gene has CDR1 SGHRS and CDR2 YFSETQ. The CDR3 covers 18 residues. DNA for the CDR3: TGCGCCAGCAGCCCATATGCCGGGACAGGGGGCACTAATTCACCCCTCCACTTT. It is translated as CASSPYAGTGGTNSPLHF.

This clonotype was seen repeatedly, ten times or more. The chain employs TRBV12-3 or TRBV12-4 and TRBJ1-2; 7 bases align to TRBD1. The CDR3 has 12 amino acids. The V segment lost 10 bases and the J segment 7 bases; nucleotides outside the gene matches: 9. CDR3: CATGKGAAGYTF. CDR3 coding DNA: TGTGCCACAGGAAAGGGGGCGGCTGGCTACACCTTC.

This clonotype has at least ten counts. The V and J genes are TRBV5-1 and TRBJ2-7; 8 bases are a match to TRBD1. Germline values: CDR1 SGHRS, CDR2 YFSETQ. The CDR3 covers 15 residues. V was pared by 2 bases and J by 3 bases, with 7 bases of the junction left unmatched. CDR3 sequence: CASSLTGGDGYEQYF. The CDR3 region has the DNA TGCGCCAGCAGCTTAACAGGGGGTGACGGCTACGAGCAGTACTTC.

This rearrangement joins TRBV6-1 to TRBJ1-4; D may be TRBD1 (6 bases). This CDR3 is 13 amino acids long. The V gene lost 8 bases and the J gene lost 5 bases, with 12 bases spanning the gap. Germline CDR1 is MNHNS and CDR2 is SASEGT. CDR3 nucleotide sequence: TGTGCCAGCGCGGACAGAGTCAATGAAAAACTGTTTTTT. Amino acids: CASADRVNEKLFF.

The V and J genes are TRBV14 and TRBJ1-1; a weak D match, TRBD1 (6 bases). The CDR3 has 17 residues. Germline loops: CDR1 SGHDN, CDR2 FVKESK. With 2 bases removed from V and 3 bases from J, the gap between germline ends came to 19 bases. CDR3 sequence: CASSQFRGAIMDTEAFF. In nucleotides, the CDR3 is TGTGCCAGCAGCCAATTTCGGGGGGCAATCATGGACACTGAAGCTTTCTTT.

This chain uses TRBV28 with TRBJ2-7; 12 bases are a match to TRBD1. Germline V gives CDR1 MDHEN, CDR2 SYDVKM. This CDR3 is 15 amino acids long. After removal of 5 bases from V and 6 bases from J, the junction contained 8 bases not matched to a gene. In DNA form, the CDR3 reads TGTGCCAGCAGTGTACCCGGGACAGGGGGCCCCGAGCAGTACTTC. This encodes CASSVPGTGGPEQYF.

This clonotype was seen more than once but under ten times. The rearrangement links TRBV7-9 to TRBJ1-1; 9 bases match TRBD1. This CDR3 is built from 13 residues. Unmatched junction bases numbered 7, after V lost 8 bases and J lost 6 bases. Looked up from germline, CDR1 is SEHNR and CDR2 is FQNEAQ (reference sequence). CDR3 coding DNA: TGTGCCAGCTATCAGGACAGGGGCGCTGAAGCTTTCTTT. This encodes CASYQDRGAEAFF.

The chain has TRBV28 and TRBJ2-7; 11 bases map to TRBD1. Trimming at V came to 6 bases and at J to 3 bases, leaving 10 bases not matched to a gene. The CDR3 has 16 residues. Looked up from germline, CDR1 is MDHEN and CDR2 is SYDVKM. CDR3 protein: CASSQGQGELFYEQYF. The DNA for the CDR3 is TGTGCCAGCAGCCAGGGACAGGGGGAGCTCTTCTACGAGCAGTACTTC.

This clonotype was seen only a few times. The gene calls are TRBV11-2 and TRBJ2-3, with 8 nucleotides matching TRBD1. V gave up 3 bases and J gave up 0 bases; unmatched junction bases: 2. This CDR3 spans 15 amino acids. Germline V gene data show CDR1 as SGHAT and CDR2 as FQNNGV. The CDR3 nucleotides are TGTGCCAGCAGCTTCCGGACAGGGAGCACAGATACGCAGTATTTT. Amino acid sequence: CASSFRTGSTDTQYF.

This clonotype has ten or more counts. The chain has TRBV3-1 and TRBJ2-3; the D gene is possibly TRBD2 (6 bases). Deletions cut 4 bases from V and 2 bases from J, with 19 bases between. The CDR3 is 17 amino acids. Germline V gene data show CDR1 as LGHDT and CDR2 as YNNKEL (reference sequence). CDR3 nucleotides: TGTGCCAGCAGCCCCGGGACGTCGGGAGCATACACAGATACGCAGTATTTT. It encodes CASSPGTSGAYTDTQYF.

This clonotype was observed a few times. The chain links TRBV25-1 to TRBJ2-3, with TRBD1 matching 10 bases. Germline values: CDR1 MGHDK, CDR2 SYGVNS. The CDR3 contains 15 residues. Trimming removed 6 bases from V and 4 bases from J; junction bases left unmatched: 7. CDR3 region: CASRAGTGVPDTQYF. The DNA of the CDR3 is TGTGCCAGCAGAGCCGGGACAGGGGTTCCAGATACGCAGTATTTT.

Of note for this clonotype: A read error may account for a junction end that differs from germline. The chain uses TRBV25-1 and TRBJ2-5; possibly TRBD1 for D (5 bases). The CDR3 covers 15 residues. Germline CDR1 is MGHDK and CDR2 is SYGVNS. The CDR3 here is CARSEWKGSGETQYF. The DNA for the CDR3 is TGTGCCAGGAGTGAATGGAAGGGGTCCGGAGAGACCCAGTACTTC.

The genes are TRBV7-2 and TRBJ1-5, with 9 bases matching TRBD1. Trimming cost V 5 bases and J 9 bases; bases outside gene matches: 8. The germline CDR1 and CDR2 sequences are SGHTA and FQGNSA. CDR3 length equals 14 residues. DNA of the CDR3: TGTGCCAGCAGCCCCTCGGACAGGGGAGCGCCCCAGCATTTT. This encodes CASSPSDRGAPQHF.

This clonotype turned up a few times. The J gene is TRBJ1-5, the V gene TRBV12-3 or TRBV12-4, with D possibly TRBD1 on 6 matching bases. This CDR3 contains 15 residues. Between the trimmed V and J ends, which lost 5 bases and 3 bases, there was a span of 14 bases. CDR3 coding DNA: TGTGCCAGCAGTACCGGGACACGAAACAATCAGCCCCAGCATTTT. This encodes CASSTGTRNNQPQHF.

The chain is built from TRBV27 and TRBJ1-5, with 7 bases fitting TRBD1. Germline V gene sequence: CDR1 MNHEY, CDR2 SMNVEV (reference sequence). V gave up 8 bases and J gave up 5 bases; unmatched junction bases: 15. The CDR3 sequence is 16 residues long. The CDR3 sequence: CASAEDRDSLYQPQHF. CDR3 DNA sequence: TGTGCCAGCGCAGAAGATAGGGACAGTTTGTATCAGCCCCAGCATTTT.

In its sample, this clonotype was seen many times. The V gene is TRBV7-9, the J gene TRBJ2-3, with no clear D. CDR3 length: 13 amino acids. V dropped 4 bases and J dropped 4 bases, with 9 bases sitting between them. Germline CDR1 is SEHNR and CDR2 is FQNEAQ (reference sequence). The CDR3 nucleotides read TGTGCCAGCAGCTCGAGAATAGCAGATACGCAGTATTTT. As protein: CASSSRIADTQYF.

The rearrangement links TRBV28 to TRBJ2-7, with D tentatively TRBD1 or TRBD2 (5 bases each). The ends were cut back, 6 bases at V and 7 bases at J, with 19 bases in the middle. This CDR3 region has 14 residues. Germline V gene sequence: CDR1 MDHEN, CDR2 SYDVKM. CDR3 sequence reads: CASRPGTALWEQYF. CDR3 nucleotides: TGTGCCAGCAGGCCCGGGACGGCTCTGTGGGAGCAGTACTTC.

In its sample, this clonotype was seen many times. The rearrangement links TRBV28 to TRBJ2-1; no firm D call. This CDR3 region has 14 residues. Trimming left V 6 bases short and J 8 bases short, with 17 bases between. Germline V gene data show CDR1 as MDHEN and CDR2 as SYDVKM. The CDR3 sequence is CASRNTLKVDEQFF. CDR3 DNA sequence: TGTGCCAGCAGGAACACCTTAAAGGTGGATGAGCAGTTCTTC.

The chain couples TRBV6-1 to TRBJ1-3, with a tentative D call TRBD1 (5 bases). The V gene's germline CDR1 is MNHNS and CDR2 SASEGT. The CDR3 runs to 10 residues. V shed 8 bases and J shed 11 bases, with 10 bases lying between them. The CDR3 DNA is TGTGCCAGCGAACAGGTGGCCATATATTTT. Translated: CASEQVAIYF.

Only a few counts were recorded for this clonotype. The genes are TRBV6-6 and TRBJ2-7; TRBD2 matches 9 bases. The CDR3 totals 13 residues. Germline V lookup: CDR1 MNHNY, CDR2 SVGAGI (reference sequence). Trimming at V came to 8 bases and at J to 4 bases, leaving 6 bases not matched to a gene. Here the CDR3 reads CASAGGKVYEQYF. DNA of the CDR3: TGTGCCAGCGCGGGAGGGAAAGTGTACGAGCAGTACTTC.

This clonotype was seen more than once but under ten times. CDR3 amino acids: CASSPKGGTLNTGELFF. Written as DNA, the CDR3 is TGTGCCAGCAGCCCAAAGGGGGGGACCCTGAACACCGGGGAGCTGTTTTTT. The genes are TRBV5-6 and TRBJ2-2; D may be TRBD2 (7 bases). CDR3 length: 17 amino acids. Trimming removed 4 bases at V and 1 base at J, with 17 bases between. Germline CDR1 reads SGHDT; CDR2 reads YYEEEE. The variable domain in full, with the rest retrieved from reference TRBV5-6 and TRBJ2-2, is DAGVTQSPTHLIKTRGQQVTLRCSPKSGHDTVSWYQQALGQGPQFIFQYYEEEERQRGNFPDRFSGHQFPNYSSELNVNALLLGDSALYLCASSPKGGTLNTGELFFGEGSRLTVL.

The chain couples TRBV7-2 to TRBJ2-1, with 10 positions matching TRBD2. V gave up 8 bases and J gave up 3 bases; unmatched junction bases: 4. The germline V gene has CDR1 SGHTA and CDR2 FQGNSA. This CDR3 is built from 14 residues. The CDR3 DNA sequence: TGTGCCAGCTCCGGGACTAGCGTCTACAATGAGCAGTTCTTC. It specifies CASSGTSVYNEQFF.

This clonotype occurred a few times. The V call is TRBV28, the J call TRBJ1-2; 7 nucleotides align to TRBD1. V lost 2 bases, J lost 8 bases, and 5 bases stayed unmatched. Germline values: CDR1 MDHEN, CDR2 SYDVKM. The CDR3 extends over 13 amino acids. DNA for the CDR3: TGTGCCAGCAGTTTAGGAGGGGGCACGGGCTACACCTTC. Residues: CASSLGGGTGYTF.

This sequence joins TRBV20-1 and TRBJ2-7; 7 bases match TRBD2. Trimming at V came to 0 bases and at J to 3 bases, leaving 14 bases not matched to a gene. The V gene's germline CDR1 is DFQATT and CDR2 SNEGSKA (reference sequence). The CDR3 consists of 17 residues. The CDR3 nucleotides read TGCAGTGCTAGAGACCTATCTGAGCGGGGACTATACTACGAGCAGTACTTC. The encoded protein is CSARDLSERGLYYEQYF.